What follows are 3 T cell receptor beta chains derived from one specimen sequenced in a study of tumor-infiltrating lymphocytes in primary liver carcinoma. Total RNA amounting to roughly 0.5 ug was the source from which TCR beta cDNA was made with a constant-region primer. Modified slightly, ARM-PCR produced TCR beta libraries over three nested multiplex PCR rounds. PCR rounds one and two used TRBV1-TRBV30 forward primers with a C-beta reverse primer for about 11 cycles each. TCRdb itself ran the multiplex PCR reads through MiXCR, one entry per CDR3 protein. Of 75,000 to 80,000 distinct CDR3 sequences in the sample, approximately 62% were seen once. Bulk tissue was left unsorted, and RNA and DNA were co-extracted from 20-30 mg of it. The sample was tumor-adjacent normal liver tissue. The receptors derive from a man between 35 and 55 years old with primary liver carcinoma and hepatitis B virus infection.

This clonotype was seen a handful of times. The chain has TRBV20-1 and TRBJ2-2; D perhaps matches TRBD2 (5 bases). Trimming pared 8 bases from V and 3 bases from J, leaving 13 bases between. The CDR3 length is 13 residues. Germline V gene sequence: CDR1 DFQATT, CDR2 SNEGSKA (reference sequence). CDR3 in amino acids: CSSYRGDTGELFF. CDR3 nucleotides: TGCAGTTCCTATCGGGGAGACACCGGGGAGCTGTTTTTT.

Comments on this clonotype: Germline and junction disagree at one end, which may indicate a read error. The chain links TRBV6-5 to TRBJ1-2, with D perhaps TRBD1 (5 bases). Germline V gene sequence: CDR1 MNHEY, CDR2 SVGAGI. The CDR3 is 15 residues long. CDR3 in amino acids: CANSPTRGVNYGYIF. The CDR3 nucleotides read TGTGCCAACAGCCCGACCCGGGGGGTTAACTATGGCTACATCTTC.

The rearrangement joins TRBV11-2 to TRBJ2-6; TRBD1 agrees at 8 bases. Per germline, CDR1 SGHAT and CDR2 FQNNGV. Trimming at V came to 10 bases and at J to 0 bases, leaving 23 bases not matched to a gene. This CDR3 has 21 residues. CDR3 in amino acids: CANSMGGDRGISLSGANVLTF. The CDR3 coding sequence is TGTGCCAATAGCATGGGGGGAGACAGGGGCATTTCCCTCTCTGGGGCCAACGTCCTGACTTTC.